The rows below give T cell receptor beta chains drawn from one sample of a study of T cell repertoires in ileal Crohn's disease. Data came from immunoSEQ multiplex PCR; TCRdb stores just in-frame clones and leaves some out. The sample consists of tens of thousands of clones, roughly 75% of them appearing once. The sequencing input was ileal tissue. These receptors were collected from an adult with Crohn's disease. Both conserved end residues are part of each CDR3. Fields, in order: clone size, D gene, J gene, V gene, CDR3 protein, CDR3 DNA. A D gene is named only where the DNA matches it firmly. A clone size is listed for some rows: how often the clone was seen (once, few, many), or a class if it is expanded.

. . TRBJ2-5 TRBV5-4 CASSLRGDGTQYF TGTGCCAGCAGCTTGCGGGGAGATGGGACCCAGTACTTC
once TRBD1 TRBJ2-7 TRBV9 CASSVSHTGTGAYEQYF TGTGCCAGCAGCGTATCCCATACCGGGACAGGGGCCTACGAGCAGTACTTC
once . TRBJ2-7 TRBV2 CASSGRLFGDSYEQYF TGTGCCAGCAGCGGCCGTTTATTCGGGGACTCCTACGAGCAGTACTTC
. TRBD2 TRBJ2-2 TRBV7-9 CASSLATSGRLGTGELFF TGTGCCAGCAGCTTAGCAACTAGCGGGAGACTTGGCACCGGGGAGCTGTTTTTT
. TRBD1 TRBJ2-7 TRBV7-3 CASSPNRDSPYEQYF TGTGCCAGCAGCCCAAACCGGGACAGTCCCTACGAGCAGTACTTC
. TRBD1 TRBJ1-5 TRBV6-1 CASSTYYRGAQPQHF TGTGCCAGCAGTACCTATTACAGGGGCGCTCAGCCCCAGCATTTT
. . TRBJ2-1 TRBV7-6 CASSLRTTREANNEQFF TGTGCCAGCAGCCTCCGGACGACTAGAGAGGCCAACAATGAGCAGTTCTTC
once . TRBJ1-1 TRBV11-1 CASSSGGANTEAFF TGTGCCAGCAGCTCGGGGGGGGCAAACACTGAAGCTTTCTTT
. TRBD2 TRBJ2-1 TRBV19 CASSISGLSYNEQFF TGTGCCAGTAGTATTTCGGGACTATCCTACAATGAGCAGTTCTTC
. . TRBJ2-3 TRBV29-1 CSVVRDTQYF TGCAGCGTCGTACGGGATACGCAGTATTTT
. . TRBJ2-1 TRBV5-4 CASTDKTSSYNEQFF TGTGCCAGCACGGACAAGACGAGCTCCTACAATGAGCAGTTCTTC
. TRBD1 TRBJ2-2 TRBV10-3 CAIRATGESVFGELFF TGTGCCATCAGAGCAACAGGGGAGAGCGTTTTTGGGGAGCTGTTTTTT
. . TRBJ2-3 TRBV30 CAWSVGGAASTDTQYF TGTGCCTGGAGTGTGGGGGGAGCCGCTAGCACAGATACGCAGTATTTT
. . TRBJ1-3 TRBV7-9 CASSDRQNTIYF TGTGCCAGCAGCGACAGACAAAACACCATATATTTT
. . TRBJ2-3 TRBV10-3 CAISERGRHTGDTQYF TGTGCCATCAGTGAAAGGGGAAGACACACAGGAGATACGCAGTATTTT
. TRBD2 TRBJ2-3 TRBV5-1 CASSFSGRSTDTQYF TGCGCCAGCAGCTTTAGCGGGAGAAGCACAGATACGCAGTATTTT
. TRBD2 TRBJ2-7 TRBV7-2 CASSLEGGRSEQYF TGTGCCAGCAGCTTAGAAGGCGGGAGATCCGAGCAGTACTTC
. TRBD2 TRBJ2-5 TRBV6-5 CASRGSGGETQYF TGTGCCAGCAGGGGAAGCGGGGGAGAGACCCAGTACTTC
. TRBD2 TRBJ2-5 TRBV5-1 CASSFSGGEETQYF TGCGCCAGCAGCTTTAGCGGGGGGGAGGAGACCCAGTACTTC
. TRBD1 TRBJ2-1 TRBV5-1 CASSLGGTEYNEQFF TGCGCCAGCAGCTTGGGAGGGACAGAGTACAATGAGCAGTTCTTC
medium-sized . TRBJ2-7 TRBV5-4 CASSFSGFDEQYF TGTGCCAGCAGCTTCTCAGGGTTCGACGAGCAGTACTTC
. TRBD2 TRBJ2-5 TRBV18 CASSTSVGETQYF TGTGCCAGCTCGACTAGCGTTGGGGAGACCCAGTACTTC
. TRBD1 TRBJ1-5 TRBV7-2 CASSRTGGNQPQHF TGTGCCAGCAGCCGTACAGGGGGCAATCAGCCCCAGCATTTT
. . TRBJ2-1 TRBV6-1 CASSVQVVLNEQFF TGTGCCAGCAGTGTACAAGTGGTTCTCAATGAGCAGTTCTTC
. TRBD1 TRBJ1-1 TRBV9 CASSATGTGGTEAFF TGTGCCAGCAGCGCGACCGGGACAGGGGGAACTGAAGCTTTCTTT
. TRBD1 TRBJ1-1 TRBV15 CATSSGQAGRAFF TGTGCCACCAGCAGCGGACAGGCTGGTAGGGCTTTCTTT
. TRBD1 TRBJ1-2 TRBV23-1 CASSQLRDRGRLGYGYTF TGCGCCAGCAGTCAATTACGGGACAGGGGGCGTTTGGGCTATGGCTACACCTTC
. . TRBJ1-3 TRBV11-2 CASSLPRGPQRSGNTIYF TGTGCCAGCAGCTTGCCTAGGGGTCCGCAACGCTCTGGAAACACCATATATTTT
. . TRBJ1-5 TRBV7-9 CASSFSPAQPQHF TGTGCCAGCAGCTTTTCGCCCGCGCAGCCCCAGCATTTT
. . TRBJ1-4 TRBV27 CASRGGEEKLFF TGTGCCAGCAGGGGAGGGGAGGAAAAACTGTTTTTT
few TRBD2 TRBJ2-2 TRBV7-2 CASSYTSGGGLGELFF TGTGCCAGCAGCTATACTAGCGGGGGGGGACTAGGGGAGCTGTTTTTT
. . TRBJ2-3 TRBV7-2 CASSLLAFTDTQYF TGTGCCAGCAGCTTACTGGCCTTCACAGATACGCAGTATTTT
. TRBD2 TRBJ2-1 TRBV29-1 CSVDTYEATSEEQFF TGCAGCGTTGATACCTATGAGGCGACTAGCGAGGAGCAGTTCTTC
. . TRBJ1-2 TRBV4-2 CASSQDTGRGYTF TGTGCCAGCAGCCAAGATACAGGGCGCGGCTACACCTTC
. . TRBJ2-3 TRBV6-6 CASSPGGNTDTQYF TGTGCCAGCAGTCCCGGGGGAAACACAGATACGCAGTATTTT
. . TRBJ2-7 TRBV30 CAWSGLGLNSYEQYF TGTGCCTGGAGTGGTCTGGGCCTAAACTCCTACGAGCAGTACTTC
. . TRBJ1-1 TRBV11-2 CASSFTYYSLTDNTEAFF TGTGCCAGCAGCTTCACCTATTACAGCCTAACCGACAACACTGAAGCTTTCTTT
. TRBD2 TRBJ2-3 TRBV4-1 CASSQLAGVTDTQYF TGCGCCAGCAGCCAATTGGCGGGAGTCACAGATACGCAGTATTTT
. . TRBJ1-4 TRBV6-1 CAATNGPGREKLFF TGTGCAGCTACGAACGGCCCGGGGAGGGAAAAACTGTTTTTT
. . TRBJ2-5 TRBV5-6 CASSRSQETQYF TGTGCCAGCTCTCGGTCCCAAGAGACCCAGTACTTC
. . TRBJ2-7 TRBV5-1 CASSLASGFPYEQYF TGCGCCAGCAGCTTGGCCAGCGGGTTCCCCTACGAGCAGTACTTC
. TRBD2 TRBJ2-1 TRBV5-1 CASSIPTSGGANEQFF TGCGCCAGCAGCATCCCCACTAGCGGGGGGGCCAATGAGCAGTTCTTC
. TRBD1 TRBJ2-3 TRBV7-9 CASSSGQGWPDTQYF TGTGCCAGCAGCTCGGGACAGGGGTGGCCAGATACGCAGTATTTT
. . TRBJ1-2 TRBV21-1 CASSKKAGYVDYGYTF TGTGCCAGCAGCAAAAAGGCAGGGTACGTTGACTATGGCTACACCTTC
. . TRBJ2-7 TRBV2 CASSESRGNEQYF TGTGCCAGCAGTGAAAGTCGGGGAAACGAGCAGTACTTC
. . TRBJ1-3 TRBV25-1 CASGDAGAGNTIYF TGTGCCAGCGGGGACGCAGGGGCTGGAAACACCATATATTTT